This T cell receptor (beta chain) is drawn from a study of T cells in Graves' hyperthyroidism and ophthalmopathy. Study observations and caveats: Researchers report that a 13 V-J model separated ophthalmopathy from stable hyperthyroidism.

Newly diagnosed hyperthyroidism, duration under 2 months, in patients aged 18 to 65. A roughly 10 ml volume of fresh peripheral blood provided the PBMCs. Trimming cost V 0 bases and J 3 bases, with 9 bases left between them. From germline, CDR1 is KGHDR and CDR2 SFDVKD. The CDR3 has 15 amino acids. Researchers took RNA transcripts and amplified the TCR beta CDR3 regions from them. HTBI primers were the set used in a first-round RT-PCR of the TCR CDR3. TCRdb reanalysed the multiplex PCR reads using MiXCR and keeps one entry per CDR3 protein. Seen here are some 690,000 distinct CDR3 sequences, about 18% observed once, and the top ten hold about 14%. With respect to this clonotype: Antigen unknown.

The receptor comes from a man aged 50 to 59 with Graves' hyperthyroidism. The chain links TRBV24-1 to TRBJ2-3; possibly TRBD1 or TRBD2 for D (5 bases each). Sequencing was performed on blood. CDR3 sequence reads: CATSDLQWGTDTQYF. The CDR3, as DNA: TGTGCCACCAGTGATTTGCAATGGGGGACAGATACGCAGTATTTT.